Listed here is a single T cell receptor (beta chain). As yet, its antigen is unknown. The sample originates from a study of T-cell memory formation after mild COVID-19. TCRdb ran MiXCR on the 5' RACE reads and lists one entry per CDR3 protein. The profile shows a few hundred thousand distinct CDR3 sequences, 24% of them singletons. Whole-study findings and limits: CM and EM subsets held most contracting CD4+ clones; EMRA held CD8+ ones.

Trimming stripped 6 bases from V and 1 base from J, with 21 bases between. The CDR3 is made up of 17 amino acids. CDR1 is KGHSH and CDR2 is LQKENI in the germline V gene. Sequencing was done on a sample of PBMCs or a T cell subset sorted from them (not recorded which). This TCR was recovered from an adult woman who had mild COVID-19 (a few samples of this study predate the infection). Cell type and time point are not known. V usage is TRBV18 and J usage is TRBJ1-1; D unresolved. CDR3 sequence (DNA): TGTGCCAGCTCTTCAAATAAAGCTGGGGTGGGGAACACTGAAGCTTTCTTT. Translation gives CASSSNKAGVGNTEAFF. The variable domain in full, with the rest retrieved from reference TRBV18 and TRBJ1-1, is NAGVMQNPRHLVRRRGQEARLRCSPMKGHSHVYWYRQLPEEGLKFMVYLQKENIIDESGMPKERFSAEFPKEGPSILRIQQVVRGDSAAYFCASSSNKAGVGNTEAFFGQGTRLTVV.